This T cell receptor beta chain was retrieved from a study of T cells in Graves' hyperthyroidism and ophthalmopathy. Study-level points and caveats: Most clonotypes that expanded in the thyroid above 0.001 also showed up in blood.

A remark on this clonotype: Antigen: not known.

There were TCR beta CDR3 regions amplified from RNA transcripts. Initially, a first-round RT-PCR of the TCR CDR3 employed the HTBI primer set. TCRdb ran MiXCR on the multiplex PCR reads and lists one entry per CDR3 protein. This table holds over 200,000 distinct CDR3 sequences, roughly 15% found once. The sequencing input was blood. The receptor was isolated from a woman in her 40s with Graves' hyperthyroidism that later progressed to Graves' ophthalmopathy.

The CDR3 is CASSARAFF. CDR3 bases: TGTGCCAGCAGTGCCAGAGCTTTCTTT. The chain has TRBV6-4 and TRBJ1-1; D uncertain. Germline CDR1 reads MRHNA; CDR2 reads SNTAGT. The CDR3 length is 9 residues. V was pared by 4 bases and J by 10 bases, with 4 bases between.